The 27 T cell receptor beta chains presented below share a single source sample, sequenced in a study of blood T cell repertoires in COVID-19. The assay was immunoSEQ multiplex PCR, and TCRdb's table has in-frame clones only and misses some. Here the sample spans some 250,000 clones, 81% being singletons. Sequencing was carried out using peripheral blood. All receptors derive from a woman of 80 years or more with COVID-19, enrolled during active disease.

The chain has TRBV12-3 or TRBV12-4 and TRBJ2-1; D is unclear. The germline V and J ends were trimmed by 8 bases and 4 bases, with 6 bases remaining between them. The CDR3 length is 11 residues. DNA for the CDR3: TGTGCCAGCGCAGTATACAATGAGCAGTTCTTC. It is translated as CASAVYNEQFF.

This chain uses TRBV7-2 with TRBJ2-1; 9 positions agree with TRBD1. This CDR3 contains 16 residues. Germline trimming cut 6 bases from V and 1 base from J; bases unmatched to any gene: 7. Per germline, CDR1 SGHTA and CDR2 FQGNSA. The CDR3 nucleotides read TGTGCCAGCAGTACAGGGGGCGCCGGGTCCTACAATGAGCAGTTCTTC. It encodes CASSTGGAGSYNEQFF.

V is TRBV3-1 (or the pseudogene TRBV3-2) and J is TRBJ2-7, with 8 bases fitting TRBD2. This CDR3 is 14 amino acids long. Germline lookup yields CDR1 LGHDT and CDR2 YNNKEL (reference sequence). Losses at the gene ends were 1 base for V and 2 bases for J; bases not matched to a gene: 1. The CDR3 sequence: CASSQAGLAYEQYF. DNA of the CDR3: TGTGCCAGCAGCCAAGCGGGACTAGCCTACGAGCAGTACTTC.

The chain uses TRBV18 and TRBJ2-1; a weak D match, TRBD2 (5 bases). The CDR3 has 12 residues. CDR1 is KGHSH and CDR2 is LQKENI in the germline V gene. Trimming took off 6 bases at V and 14 bases at J, with 17 bases between the two ends. CDR3 nucleotides: TGTGCCAGCTCCACCAGTGGGAGCCCCGAGTTCTTC. As protein: CASSTSGSPEFF.

The V call is TRBV18, the J call TRBJ2-2; TRBD2 agrees at 7 bases. The CDR3 is made up of 16 amino acids. Germline CDR1 is KGHSH and CDR2 is LQKENI. Germline trimming cut 5 bases from V and 0 bases from J; bases unmatched to any gene: 6. DNA for the CDR3: TGTGCCAGCTCATCATTCGGGGGGTCGAACACCGGGGAGCTGTTTTTT. Translated: CASSSFGGSNTGELFF.

The V and J genes are TRBV18 and TRBJ2-3, with 12 bases fitting TRBD2. Germline trimming cut 3 bases from V and 1 base from J; bases unmatched to any gene: 8. CDR1 and CDR2 from the germline V gene are KGHSH and LQKENI. There are 18 residues in the CDR3. In DNA, the CDR3 is TGTGCCAGCTCACCCCTCGCTAGCGGGAGGGCGGGCACAGATACGCAGTATTTT. Encoded protein: CASSPLASGRAGTDTQYF.

V gene TRBV21-1 combines with J gene TRBJ1-1; no DNA check was done on the table's D call, TRBD1. TRBV21-1 is a recognized pseudogene. The CDR3 covers 17 residues. The CDR3 region is CASSGSGHARARHEAFF. Written as DNA, the CDR3 is TGTGCCAGCAGCGGCTCGGGACACGCTAGGGCCCGTCACGAAGCTTTCTTT.

CDR3 in amino acids: CASSSQENTEAFF. CDR3 in DNA: TGTGCCAGCAGCTCACAGGAGAACACTGAAGCTTTCTTT. V and J are TRBV7-3 and TRBJ1-1; TRBD1 might be the D (5 bases). The length of the CDR3 is 13 residues. V was cut by 4 bases and J by 1 base, with 7 bases left in between. The germline V gene has CDR1 SGHTA and CDR2 FQGTGA. The variable domain in full, completed from reference TRBV7-3 and TRBJ1-1, reads GAGVSQTPSNKVTEKGKYVELRCDPISGHTALYWYRQSLGQGPEFLIYFQGTGAADDSGLPNDRFFAVRPEGSVSTLKIQRTERGDSAVYLCASSSQENTEAFFGQGTRLTVV.

The chain uses TRBV6-6 and TRBJ2-2, with TRBD2 matching over 9 bases. The germline V gene has CDR1 MNHNY and CDR2 SVGAGI (reference sequence). The CDR3 totals 14 residues. V shed 2 bases, J shed 6 bases, and the junction held 1 base outside the gene matches. The CDR3 region is CASSYLAGSGELFF. The CDR3 nucleotides read TGTGCCAGCAGTTACCTAGCGGGGTCCGGGGAGCTGTTTTTT.

The rearrangement links TRBV9 to TRBJ1-2; no clear D gene. V was trimmed by 4 bases and J by 8 bases, leaving 18 bases between them. The CDR3 runs 14 residues. Per germline, CDR1 SGDLS and CDR2 YYNGEE. Here the CDR3 DNA reads TGTGCCAGCAGCCACAGACCCGGGAACAGCGGCTACACCTTC. As protein: CASSHRPGNSGYTF.

The CDR3 loop reads CASSLKNAGSYGYTF. For the CDR3, the DNA is TGTGCCAGCAGCTTAAAGAACGCAGGGTCGTATGGCTACACCTTC. The V gene is TRBV7-2, the J gene TRBJ1-2, with D possibly matching TRBD1 (5 bases). Per germline, CDR1 SGHTA and CDR2 FQGNSA. This CDR3 region has 15 residues. Trimming shortened V by 2 bases and J by 5 bases, and 15 bases separated the two germline ends.

The V gene is TRBV20-1, the J gene TRBJ1-4; D gene uncertain. Between the trimmed V and J ends, which lost 5 bases and 6 bases, there was a span of 7 bases. The germline gives CDR1 DFQATT, CDR2 SNEGSKA (reference sequence). The CDR3 is 11 residues long. CDR3: CSAYRDEKLFF. For the CDR3, the DNA is TGCAGTGCTTATCGGGATGAAAAACTGTTTTTT.

This clone appeared a few times. The chain has TRBV28 and TRBJ1-2, with 10 positions matching TRBD1. Germline V gene sequence: CDR1 MDHEN, CDR2 SYDVKM. This CDR3 is built from 14 residues. The junction had 8 bases not matched to a gene; V was cut back by 6 bases and J by 7 bases. CDR3 loop: CASSLGQGVAGYTF. The CDR3 bases are TGTGCCAGCAGCCTCGGACAGGGGGTGGCTGGCTACACCTTC.

This clone was seen a handful of times. The chain joins TRBV18 to TRBJ1-5; the D is unclear. With 6 bases removed from V and 2 bases from J, the gap between germline ends came to 5 bases. Germline CDR1 reads KGHSH; CDR2 reads LQKENI. The CDR3 consists of 12 residues. DNA for the CDR3: TGTGCCAGCTCCGGGGGCAATCAGCCCCAGCATTTT. It is translated as CASSGGNQPQHF.

CDR3 amino acids: CASSLRQEAFF. CDR3 coding DNA: TGTGCCAGCAGCTTAAGACAGGAAGCTTTCTTT. The chain is built from TRBV13 and TRBJ1-1; D perhaps matches TRBD1 (5 bases). The germline gives CDR1 PRHDT, CDR2 FYEKMQ (reference sequence). The CDR3 is 11 residues long. V dropped 2 bases and J dropped 8 bases, with 6 bases sitting between them.

The J gene is TRBJ1-1, the V gene TRBV18; D is possibly TRBD1 (6 bases). Germline V gives CDR1 KGHSH, CDR2 LQKENI. V lost 1 base and J lost 3, with 15 bases in between. This CDR3 region has 16 residues. CDR3: CASSPRAGASHTEAFF. The CDR3 nucleotides are TGTGCCAGCTCACCACGGGCAGGGGCTAGTCACACTGAAGCTTTCTTT.

This clone showed up just a few times. The CDR3 sequence: CASSLLDEQYF. The CDR3 coding sequence is TGTGCCAGCAGCCTCCTCGACGAGCAGTACTTC. This sequence joins TRBV7-8 and TRBJ2-7; D not resolved. The CDR3 spans 11 residues. The germline gives CDR1 SGHVS, CDR2 FQNEAQ. The V end lost 5 bases, the J end lost 5 bases, and 7 bases lay between the germline ends.

The chain employs TRBV5-1 and TRBJ1-2; D unresolved. Per the germline V gene, CDR1 is SGHRS and CDR2 is YFSETQ. CDR3 length equals 13 residues. V was shortened by 0 bases and J by 4 bases, with 7 bases between the two germline ends. CDR3 DNA sequence: TGCGCCAGCAGCTTGGACAGTGTCTATGGCTACACCTTC. Protein sequence: CASSLDSVYGYTF.

The gene calls are TRBV7-9 and TRBJ2-1, with TRBD2 matching 9 bases. Germline V gene sequence: CDR1 SEHNR, CDR2 FQNEAQ (reference sequence). V lost 5 bases, J lost 0 bases, and 2 bases stayed unmatched. This CDR3 has 15 residues. The CDR3 DNA reads TGTGCCAGCAGCGGTAGCGGGAGCTCCTACAATGAGCAGTTCTTC. This translates into CASSGSGSSYNEQFF.

V is TRBV11-2 and J is TRBJ1-5; TRBD1 agrees at 9 bases. The CDR3 runs 14 residues. Germline CDR1 SGHAT, CDR2 FQNNGV. J was trimmed by 4 bases and V by 3 bases; bases with no gene match: 1. The CDR3 DNA reads TGTGCCAGCAGCTTGGACAGGGGAAATCAGCCCCAGCATTTT. Translating it yields CASSLDRGNQPQHF.

This clone appeared once. V and J are TRBV30 and TRBJ2-7; 7 bases align to TRBD1. Germline loops: CDR1 GTSNPN, CDR2 SVGIG (reference sequence). The CDR3 extends over 17 amino acids. V trimming: 0 bases; J trimming: 5 bases; junction bases outside the gene matches: 16. CDR3: CAWSVRNFRGRRDEQYF. The CDR3 coding sequence is TGTGCCTGGAGTGTAAGGAACTTCAGGGGGAGACGGGACGAGCAGTACTTC. Using reference TRBV30 and TRBJ2-7 for the parts outside the CDR3, the full variable domain is SQTIHQWPATLVQPVGSPLSLECTVEGTSNPNLYWYRQAAGRGLQLLFYSVGIGQISSEVPQNLSASRPQDRQFILSSKKLLLSDSGFYLCAWSVRNFRGRRDEQYFGPGTRLTVT.

The chain carries TRBV6-5 and TRBJ2-1, with a tentative D call TRBD1 (5 bases). This CDR3 comprises 11 residues. Germline lookup yields CDR1 MNHEY and CDR2 SVGAGI. V was trimmed by 6 bases and J by 13 bases, leaving 13 bases between them. The CDR3 sequence is CASRSSGKQFF. Here the CDR3 DNA reads TGTGCCAGCAGGTCTTCAGGGAAACAGTTCTTC.

This rearrangement joins TRBV21-1 to TRBJ1-5. TRBV21-1 is listed as a pseudogene. This CDR3 is built from 17 residues. The CDR3 loop reads CASSIRGGAISNQPQHF. For the CDR3, the DNA is TGTGCCAGCAGCATTAGGGGGGGGGCGATTAGCAATCAGCCCCAGCATTTT.

The gene calls are TRBV6-4 and TRBJ2-1; the match to TRBD2 covers 7 bases. The CDR3 spans 13 residues. The germline gives CDR1 MRHNA, CDR2 SNTAGT. After removal of 2 bases from V and 8 bases from J, the junction contained 3 bases not matched to a gene. CDR3 sequence reads: CASSDQGGYEQFF. CDR3 DNA sequence: TGTGCCAGCAGTGACCAGGGAGGGTATGAGCAGTTCTTC.

This clone came up a few times. The genes are TRBV3-1 (or the pseudogene TRBV3-2) and TRBJ1-5; the D is unclear. The V end was cut by 0 bases, the J end by 7 bases, with 10 bases between. The CDR3 runs to 14 residues. The germline V gene has CDR1 LGHDT and CDR2 YNNKEL (reference sequence). The CDR3 protein is CASSQDPGSQPQHF. The CDR3, as DNA: TGTGCCAGCAGCCAAGATCCGGGAAGCCAGCCCCAGCATTTT.

The chain recombines TRBV5-1 with TRBJ2-5, with TRBD1 matching over 9 bases. The J segment lost 4 bases and the V segment lost 1 base, leaving 5 bases of the junction unmatched. The CDR3 contains 15 residues. Per the germline V gene, CDR1 is SGHRS and CDR2 is YFSETQ. CDR3 sequence: CASSLTGGWRETQYF. Written as DNA, the CDR3 is TGCGCCAGCAGCTTGACAGGGGGCTGGCGAGAGACCCAGTACTTC.

The chain combines TRBV6-2 or TRBV6-3 with TRBJ2-7, with D perhaps TRBD1 (5 bases). V was cut by 6 bases and J by 8 bases, with 14 bases left in between. From germline, CDR1 is MNHEY and CDR2 SVGEGT. The CDR3 covers 12 residues. The CDR3 nucleotides read TGTGCCAGCAGCCCCACCAACAGGAAGCAGTACTTC. The encoded protein is CASSPTNRKQYF.